This T cell receptor (beta chain) is drawn from a study of beta chain features in type 1 diabetes. General study results and limits: Shorter TCRB CDR3s, moderately but significantly so, marked every one of the four CD4+ subsets in Type 1 diabetes patients.

As for this clone: The antigen remains undetermined.

What was sequenced were expressed TCRB transcripts, since all of the isolated RNA had been reverse transcribed. The protocol was immunoSEQ multiplex PCR, while the TCRdb copy is restricted to in-frame clones and leaves out a portion. Of about 270,000 clones listed, 14% are singletons. This CDR3 comprises 12 residues. Trimming shortened V by 1 base and J by 9 bases, and 9 bases separated the two germline ends. The germline V gene encodes CDR1 SGHVS and CDR2 FQNEAQ. This TCR came from a man under 40 with type 1 diabetes. The genes are TRBV7-8 and TRBJ2-5; unclear D gene. The specimen was naive CD4+ T cells from blood. CDR3 loop: CASSLVKQAQYF. DNA of the CDR3: TGTGCCAGCAGCTTAGTAAAGCAGGCCCAGTACTTC.